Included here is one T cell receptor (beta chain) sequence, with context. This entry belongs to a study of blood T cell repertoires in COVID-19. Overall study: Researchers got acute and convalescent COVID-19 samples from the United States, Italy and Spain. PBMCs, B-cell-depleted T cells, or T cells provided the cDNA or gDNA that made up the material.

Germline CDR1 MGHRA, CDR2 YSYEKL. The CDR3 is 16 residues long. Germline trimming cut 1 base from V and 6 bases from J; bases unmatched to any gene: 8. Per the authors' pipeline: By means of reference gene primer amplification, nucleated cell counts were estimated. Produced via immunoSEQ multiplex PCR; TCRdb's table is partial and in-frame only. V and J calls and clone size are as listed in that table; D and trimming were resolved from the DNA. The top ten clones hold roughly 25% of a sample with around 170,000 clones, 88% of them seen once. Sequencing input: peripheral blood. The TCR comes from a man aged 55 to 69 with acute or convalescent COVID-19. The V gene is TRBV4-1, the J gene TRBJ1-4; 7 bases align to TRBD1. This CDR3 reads CASSQVTRGRYEKLFF. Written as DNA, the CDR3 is TGCGCCAGCAGCCAAGTTACCAGGGGGAGGTATGAAAAACTGTTTTTT.